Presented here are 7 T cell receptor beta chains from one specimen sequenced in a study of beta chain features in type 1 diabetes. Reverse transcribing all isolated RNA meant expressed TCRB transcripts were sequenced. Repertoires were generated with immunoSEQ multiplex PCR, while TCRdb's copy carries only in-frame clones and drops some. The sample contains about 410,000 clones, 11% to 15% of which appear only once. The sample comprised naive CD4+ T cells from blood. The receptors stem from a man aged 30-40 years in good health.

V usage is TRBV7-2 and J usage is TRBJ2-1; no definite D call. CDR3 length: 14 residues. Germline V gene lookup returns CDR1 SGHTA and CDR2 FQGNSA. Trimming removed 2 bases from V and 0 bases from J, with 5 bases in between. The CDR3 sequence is CASSLLGSYNEQFF. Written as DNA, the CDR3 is TGTGCCAGCAGCTTACTCGGCTCCTACAATGAGCAGTTCTTC.

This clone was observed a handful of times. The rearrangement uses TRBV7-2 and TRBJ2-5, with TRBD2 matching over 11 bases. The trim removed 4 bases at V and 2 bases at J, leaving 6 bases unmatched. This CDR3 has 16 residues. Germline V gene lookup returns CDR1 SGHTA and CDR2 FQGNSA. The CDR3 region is CASSSRLAGRQETQYF. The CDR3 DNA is TGTGCCAGCAGCTCCCGACTAGCGGGGAGGCAAGAGACCCAGTACTTC.

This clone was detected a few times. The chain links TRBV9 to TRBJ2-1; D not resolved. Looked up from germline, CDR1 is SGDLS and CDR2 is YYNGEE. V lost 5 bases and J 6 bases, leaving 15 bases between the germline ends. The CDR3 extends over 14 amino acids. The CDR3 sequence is CASSEQVSVNEQFF. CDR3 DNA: TGTGCCAGCAGTGAGCAGGTCTCTGTCAATGAGCAGTTCTTC.

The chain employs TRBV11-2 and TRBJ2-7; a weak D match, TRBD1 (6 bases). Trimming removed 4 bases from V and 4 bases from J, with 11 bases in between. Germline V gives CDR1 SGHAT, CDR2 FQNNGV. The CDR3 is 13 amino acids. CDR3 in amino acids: CASSSPDRYEQYV. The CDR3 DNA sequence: TGTGCCAGCAGCTCCCCGGACAGATACGAGCAGTACGTC.

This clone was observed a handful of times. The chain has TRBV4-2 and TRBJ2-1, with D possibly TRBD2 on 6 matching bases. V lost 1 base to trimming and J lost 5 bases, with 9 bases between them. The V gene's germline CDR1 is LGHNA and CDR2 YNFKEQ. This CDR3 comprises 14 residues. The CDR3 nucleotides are TGTGCCAGCAGCCAAGGCACTAGCCACAATGAGCAGTTCTTC. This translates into CASSQGTSHNEQFF.

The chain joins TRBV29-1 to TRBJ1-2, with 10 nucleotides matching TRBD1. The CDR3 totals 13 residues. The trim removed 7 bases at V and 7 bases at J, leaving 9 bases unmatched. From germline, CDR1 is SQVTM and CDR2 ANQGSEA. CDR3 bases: TGCAGCGGCACCCGGACAGGGGGTGGTGGCTACACCTTC. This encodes CSGTRTGGGGYTF.

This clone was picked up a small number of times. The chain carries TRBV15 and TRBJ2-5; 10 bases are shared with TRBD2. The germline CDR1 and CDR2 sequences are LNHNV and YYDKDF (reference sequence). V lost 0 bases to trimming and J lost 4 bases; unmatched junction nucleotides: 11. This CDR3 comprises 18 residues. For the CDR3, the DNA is TGTGCCACCAGCAGAGATTTAGTCAAGCGGGAGGGACTAGAGACCCAGTACTTC. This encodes CATSRDLVKREGLETQYF.